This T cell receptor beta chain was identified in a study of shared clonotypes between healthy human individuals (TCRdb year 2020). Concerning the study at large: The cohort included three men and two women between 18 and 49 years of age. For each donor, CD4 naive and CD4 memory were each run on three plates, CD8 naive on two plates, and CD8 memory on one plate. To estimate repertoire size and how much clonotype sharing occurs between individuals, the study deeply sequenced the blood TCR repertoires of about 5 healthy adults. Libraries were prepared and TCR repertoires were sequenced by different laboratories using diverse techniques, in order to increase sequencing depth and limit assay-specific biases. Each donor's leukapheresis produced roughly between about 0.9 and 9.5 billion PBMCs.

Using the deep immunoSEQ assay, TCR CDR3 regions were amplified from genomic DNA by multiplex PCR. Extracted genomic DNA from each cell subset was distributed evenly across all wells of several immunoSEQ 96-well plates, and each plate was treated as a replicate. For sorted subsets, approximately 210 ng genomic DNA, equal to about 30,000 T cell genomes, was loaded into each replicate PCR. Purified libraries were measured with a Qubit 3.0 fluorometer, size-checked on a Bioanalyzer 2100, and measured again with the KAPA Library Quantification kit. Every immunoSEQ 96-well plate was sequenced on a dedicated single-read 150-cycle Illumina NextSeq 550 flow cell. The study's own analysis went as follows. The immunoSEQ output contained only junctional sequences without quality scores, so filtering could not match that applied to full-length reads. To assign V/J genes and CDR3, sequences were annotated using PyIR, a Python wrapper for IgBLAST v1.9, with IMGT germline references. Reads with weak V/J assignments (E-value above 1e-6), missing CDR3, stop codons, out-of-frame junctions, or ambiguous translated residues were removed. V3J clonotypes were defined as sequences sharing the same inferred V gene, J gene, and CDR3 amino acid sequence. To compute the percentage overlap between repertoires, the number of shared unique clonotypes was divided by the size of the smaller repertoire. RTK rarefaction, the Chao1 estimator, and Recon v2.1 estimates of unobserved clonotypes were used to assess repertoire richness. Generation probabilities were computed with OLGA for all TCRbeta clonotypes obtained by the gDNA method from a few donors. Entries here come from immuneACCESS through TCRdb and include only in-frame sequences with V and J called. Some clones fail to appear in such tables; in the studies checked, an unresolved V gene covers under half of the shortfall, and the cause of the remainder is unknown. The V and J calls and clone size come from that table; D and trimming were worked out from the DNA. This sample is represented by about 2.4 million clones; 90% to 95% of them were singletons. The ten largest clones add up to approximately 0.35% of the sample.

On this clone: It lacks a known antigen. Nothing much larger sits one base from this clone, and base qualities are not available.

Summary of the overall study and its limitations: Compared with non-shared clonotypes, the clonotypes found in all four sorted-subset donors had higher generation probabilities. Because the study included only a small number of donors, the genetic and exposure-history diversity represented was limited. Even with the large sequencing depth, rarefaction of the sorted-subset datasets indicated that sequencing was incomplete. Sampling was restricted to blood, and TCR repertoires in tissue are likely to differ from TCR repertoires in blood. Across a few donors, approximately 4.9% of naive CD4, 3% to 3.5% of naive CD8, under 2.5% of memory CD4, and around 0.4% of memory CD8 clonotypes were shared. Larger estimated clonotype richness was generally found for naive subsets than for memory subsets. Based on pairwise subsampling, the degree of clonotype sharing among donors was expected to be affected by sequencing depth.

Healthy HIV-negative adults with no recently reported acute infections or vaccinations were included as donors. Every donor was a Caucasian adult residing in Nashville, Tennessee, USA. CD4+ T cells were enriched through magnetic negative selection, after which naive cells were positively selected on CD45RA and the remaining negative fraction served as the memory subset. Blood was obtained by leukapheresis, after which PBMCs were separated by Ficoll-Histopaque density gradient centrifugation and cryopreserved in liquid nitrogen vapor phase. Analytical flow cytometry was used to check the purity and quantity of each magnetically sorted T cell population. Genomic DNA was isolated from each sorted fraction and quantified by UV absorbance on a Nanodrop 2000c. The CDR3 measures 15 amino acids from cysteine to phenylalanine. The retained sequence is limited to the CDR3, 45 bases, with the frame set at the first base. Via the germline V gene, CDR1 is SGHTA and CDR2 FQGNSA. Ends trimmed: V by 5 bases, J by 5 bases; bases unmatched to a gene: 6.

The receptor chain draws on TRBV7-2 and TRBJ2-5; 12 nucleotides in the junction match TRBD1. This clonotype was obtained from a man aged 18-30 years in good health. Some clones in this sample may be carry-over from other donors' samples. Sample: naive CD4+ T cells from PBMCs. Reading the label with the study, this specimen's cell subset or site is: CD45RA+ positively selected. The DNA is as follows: TGTGCCAGCAGCGTGGGACAGGGGGCGCCGGAGACCCAGTACTTC. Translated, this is CASSVGQGAPETQYF.